Given below is one T cell receptor (beta chain) in context. Germline loops: CDR1 SGHAT, CDR2 FQNNGV. J lost 4 bases, V lost 1 base, and 10 bases had no gene match. There are 17 residues in the CDR3. This sample was taken from a study of blood T cell repertoires in COVID-19. Per the authors' pipeline: Nucleated cell number was recorded as an estimate derived from reference gene primer amplification. The assay was immunoSEQ multiplex PCR, and TCRdb's table has in-frame clones only and misses some. The V and J calls and clone size come from that table; D and trimming were worked out from the DNA. In the table there are under 350,000 clones, 85% to 90% of which are singletons.

This chain joins TRBV11-2 and TRBJ1-3; 7 positions agree with TRBD1. The sequenced material came from peripheral blood. The TCR sequence derives from a man aged 70-80 years with acute or convalescent COVID-19. CDR3 sequence reads: CASSLGDRPFTGNTIYF. The DNA of the CDR3 is TGTGCCAGCAGCTTAGGGGACAGACCATTCACCGGAAACACCATATATTTT.